Included here is one T cell receptor (beta chain) sequence, with context. This clonotype has a count of ten or more. Its cognate antigen has yet to be identified. Per-base quality was not reported, and no clone a single base away is much larger than it. A patient counted as having stable Graves' hyperthyroidism if no progression to ophthalmopathy occurred over 18 months of follow-up. Hyperthyroidism patients were aged 18 to 65 years and newly diagnosed, with disease duration of less than 2 months. Exclusion was applied to patients with uncontrolled infections, other autoimmune diseases, pregnancy or lactation. Diagnoses were established on the basis of clinical symptoms, serum thyroxine and TRAb, thyroid ultrasound, and orbital computed tomography. Ficoll-Paque density gradient centrifugation was used to isolate PBMCs from approximately 10 ml of fresh peripheral blood. Total RNA was extracted using Trizol reagent, and RNA quality was assessed on an Agilent 2100 Bioanalyzer.

The TCR beta CDR3 regions were amplified from the RNA transcripts. The TCR CDR3 was subjected to a first round of RT-PCR using the HTBI primer set and the Qiagen OneStep RT-PCR kit. Libraries were constructed in a second round of multiplex PCR, after which size selection and purification were carried out. Sequencing of the libraries was done on an Illumina HiSeq2000 using paired-end 100 bp reads. Turning to the authors' computational methods: Raw data were processed with SOAPnuke, discarding reads with adapters, uncalled bases, mean Phred below 15, or no exact constant-primer or identifier match. COPE v1.2.5 was used to merge high-quality paired reads, and clonotypes were defined as unique nucleotide sequences. Clonotypes were aligned to IMGT TRBV, TRBD and TRBJ reference segments using MiTCR v1.1. Analysis was restricted to V-J combinations with a frequency above 0.0001, which covered 99.2% of repertoires. A TCS score was defined as the ratio of F50 (clonal expansion) to E x V (chaos), with BLOSUM62-based TCRdist applied between CDR3 peptides within each V-J. Welch's t-statistics and random forest reduced 500 to 550 V-J features to about 13, which were used in a naive Bayes classifier (R e1071). Clones were called with MiXCR by TCRdb after fastp trimmed the public reads at Q25, and only in-frame beta chains were retained. Here each entry gathers all rows of one CDR3 protein and keeps the most common genes and DNA. None of the V and J calls come from the authors' own analysis; TCRdb made them. Across this sample there are about 550,000 distinct CDR3 sequences, with around 20% seen only once. The top ten clones comprise around a quarter of the sample.

Relative to germline, V is 1 base shorter and J is 11 bases shorter, with 9 bases between their ends. The CDR3 runs 11 residues from the cysteine to the phenylalanine. Kept here is only the CDR3 DNA, which spans 33 bases and is read in frame from base 1. Reading the germline V gene gives CDR1 WSHSY and CDR2 SAAADI. The sample belongs to a study of T cells in Graves' hyperthyroidism and ophthalmopathy (dated by TCRdb to the late 2010s). Context from the whole study: Peripheral blood was sampled at the time of initial diagnosis, prior to any treatment. A discovery cohort of around 98 patients, 43 with Graves' ophthalmopathy and 55 to 60 with stable Graves' hyperthyroidism, was used to find distinguishing TCR V-J signatures. An independent validation cohort of about 19 hyperthyroidism patients and about 15 patients who later progressed to ophthalmopathy tested prospective prediction of ophthalmopathy. The roughly 94 discovery patients were randomly divided into training and test sets at a 7:3 ratio. In addition, the study compared T-cell repertoires in thyroid tissue and in blood from a handful of Graves' hyperthyroidism patients. Once sampling was done, hyperthyroidism patients were given methimazole at a starting dose of 30 mg daily, whereas ophthalmopathy patients were given high-dose intravenous methylprednisolone. TCR Vbeta CDR3 sequencing of 120 to 150 peripheral blood samples (over 40 ophthalmopathy, under 80 hyperthyroidism and roughly 17 progressor patients) is reported in the paper. The paper's findings and limits, for the study overall: In cross-validation, a model built on a 13 V-J signature told ophthalmopathy apart from stable hyperthyroidism with approximately 90% sensitivity and about 81% specificity, and in testing the same model reached 80%/75%. In validation, the model predicted progression to ophthalmopathy a median of around 6.5 months before onset, with about 70% sensitivity and about 75% specificity. Most expanded thyroid clonotypes (frequency above 0.001) were also found in blood, which suggests that blood repertoires may mirror thyroid immune responses. Sample size was not statistically predetermined, and investigators were not blinded to group allocation.

The sequenced sample was blood. The clonotype comes from a man aged 18 to 35 with Graves' hyperthyroidism. The V gene is TRBV10-2 and the J gene is TRBJ2-7; the D gene lacks a confident call. The CDR3 corresponds to CASSELKDKYF. The base sequence is TGCGCCAGCAGTGAGTTGAAGGATAAGTACTTC.